The sequence of this T cell receptor (beta chain) was determined in a study of blood T cell repertoires in COVID-19. Per germline, CDR1 SQVTM and CDR2 ANQGSEA. The CDR3 extends over 13 amino acids. J gave up 8 bases and V 3 bases, and 5 bases lay outside the gene matches. Sequencing used immunoSEQ multiplex PCR; TCRdb keeps in-frame clones, though not all of them. In the table there are tens of thousands of clones, roughly four fifths of which are singletons. J is TRBJ1-4 and V is TRBV29-1; TRBD1 aligns across 8 bases. The sequence came from a man older than 75 with COVID-19, enrolled during active disease. The sample taken for sequencing was peripheral blood. CDR3 sequence (DNA): TGCAGCGTTGAGGACAGGGTCGACGAAAAACTGTTTTTT. It specifies CSVEDRVDEKLFF. Supplemented by reference TRBV29-1 and TRBJ1-4, the full variable domain reads SAVISQKPSRDICQRGTSLTIQCQVDSQVTMMFWYRQQPGQSLTLIATANQGSEATYESGFVIDKFPISRPNLTFSTLTVSNMSPEDSSIYLCSVEDRVDEKLFFGSGTQLSVL.